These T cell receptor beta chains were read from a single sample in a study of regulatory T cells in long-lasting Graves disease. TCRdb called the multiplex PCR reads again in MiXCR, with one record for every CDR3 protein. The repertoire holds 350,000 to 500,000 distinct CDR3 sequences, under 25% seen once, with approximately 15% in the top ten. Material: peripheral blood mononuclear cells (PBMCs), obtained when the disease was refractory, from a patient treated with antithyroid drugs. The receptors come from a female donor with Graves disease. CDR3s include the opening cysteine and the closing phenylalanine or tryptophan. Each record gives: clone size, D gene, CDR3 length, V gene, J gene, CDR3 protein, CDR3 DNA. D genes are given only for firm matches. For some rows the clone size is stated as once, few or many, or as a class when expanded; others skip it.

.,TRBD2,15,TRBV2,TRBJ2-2,CASSPSGRATGELFF,TGTGCCAGCTCGCCCAGCGGGAGGGCCACCGGGGAGCTGTTTTTT
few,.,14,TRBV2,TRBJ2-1,CASSAQGGRLEQFF,TGTGCCAGCAGTGCGCAGGGGGGGCGTTTAGAGCAGTTCTTC
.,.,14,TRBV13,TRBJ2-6,CASSHRSGANVLTF,TGTGCCAGCAGCCACCGTTCTGGGGCCAACGTCCTGACTTTC
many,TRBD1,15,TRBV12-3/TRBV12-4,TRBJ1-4,CASSNPGTGVEKLFF,TGTGCCAGCAGTAACCCCGGGACAGGTGTAGAAAAACTGTTTTTT
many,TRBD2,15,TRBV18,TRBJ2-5,CASSPLLANQETQYF,TGTGCCAGCTCACCACTACTAGCGAATCAAGAGACCCAGTACTTC
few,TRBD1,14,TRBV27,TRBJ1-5,CASRSGQVGQPQHF,TGTGCCAGCAGATCGGGACAGGTGGGTCAGCCCCAGCATTTT
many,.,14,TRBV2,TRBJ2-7,CASSGLVSSYEQYF,TGTGCCAGCAGTGGGTTGGTAAGCTCCTACGAGCAGTACTTC
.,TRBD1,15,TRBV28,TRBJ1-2,CASGGQGQGNYGYTF,TGTGCCAGCGGGGGACAGGGGCAGGGAAACTATGGCTACACCTTC
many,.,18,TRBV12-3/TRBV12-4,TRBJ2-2,CASSLWAGVTPSSGELFF,TGTGCCAGCAGTTTATGGGCAGGAGTCACCCCGTCCTCCGGGGAGCTGTTTTTT
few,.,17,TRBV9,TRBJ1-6,CASSSPLGGSYNSPLHF,TGTGCCAGCAGCTCACCATTGGGCGGCTCCTATAATTCACCCCTCCACTTT
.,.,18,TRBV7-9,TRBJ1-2,CASSLPRSRLQKTDGYTF,TGTGCCAGCAGCCTTCCCCGATCGAGATTACAGAAGACGGATGGCTACACCTTC
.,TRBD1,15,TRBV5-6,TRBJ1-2,CASRVKTGQNYGYTF,TGTGCCAGCAGAGTTAAGACAGGGCAGAACTATGGCTACACCTTC
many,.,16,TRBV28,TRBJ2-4,CASSTAGAIAKNIQYF,TGTGCCAGCAGTACGGCAGGGGCCATAGCCAAAAACATTCAGTACTTC
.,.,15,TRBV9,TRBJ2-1,CASSPREGAYNEQFF,TGTGCCAGCAGCCCCAGGGAGGGGGCCTACAATGAGCAGTTCTTC
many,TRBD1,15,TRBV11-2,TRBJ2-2,CASSSGQGRIGELFF,TGTGCCAGCAGCTCTGGACAGGGGCGTATCGGGGAGCTGTTTTTT
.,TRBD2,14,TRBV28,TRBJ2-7,CASGGTRVSYEQYF,TGTGCCAGCGGGGGGACTAGGGTTTCCTACGAGCAGTACTTC
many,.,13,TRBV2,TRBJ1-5,CASSAHLGQPQHF,TGTGCCAGCAGTGCCCACCTGGGTCAGCCCCAGCATTTT